These 20 T cell receptor beta chains originate from one sample sequenced in a study of patients and donors after allogeneic stem cell transplantation. TCRdb analysed the RT-PCR reads with MiXCR anew, one entry per CDR3 protein. The profile shows more than 150,000 distinct CDR3 sequences, about 40% of them singletons. The sample was blood, either unsorted or a sorted T cell fraction (not recorded which). The receptors shown here come from a human donor who was either an allogeneic HSCT recipient or a stem cell or donor lymphocyte infusion donor (not recorded which). It is not recorded whose cells these are; they may come from a transplant donor.

The rearrangement uses TRBV7-9 and TRBJ1-6; D unclear. V gave up 1 base and J gave up 11 bases, with 9 bases separating them. Germline CDR1 reads SEHNR; CDR2 reads FQNEAQ (reference sequence). This CDR3 contains 13 residues. The CDR3 spells CASSLGFLAPLHF. In DNA form, the CDR3 reads TGTGCCAGCAGCTTAGGGTTCCTGGCACCCCTCCACTTT.

In its sample, this clonotype was seen a few times. This chain joins TRBV11-2 and TRBJ2-2, with 10 positions matching TRBD2. CDR3 length: 13 amino acids. Trimming cost V 4 bases and J 8 bases; bases outside gene matches: 1. Germline values: CDR1 SGHAT, CDR2 FQNNGV. Here the CDR3 reads CASSSGLAGELFF. CDR3 coding DNA: TGTGCCAGCAGCTCGGGACTAGCGGGGGAGCTGTTTTTT. Full variable domain (missing parts from reference TRBV11-2 and TRBJ2-2): EAGVAQSPRYKIIEKRQSVAFWCNPISGHATLYWYQQILGQGPKLLIQFQNNGVVDDSQLPKDRFSAERLKGVDSTLKIQPAKLEDSAVYLCASSSGLAGELFFGEGSRLTVL.

This CDR3 is CASSQYHETGNYGYTF. As DNA, the CDR3 is TGTGCCAGCAGCCAATACCATGAGACGGGGAACTATGGCTACACCTTC. The chain employs TRBV5-6 and TRBJ1-2; D remains ambiguous. Germline CDR1 reads SGHDT; CDR2 reads YYEEEE. The CDR3 loop spans 16 amino acids. The V end was cut by 4 bases, the J end by 2 bases, with 18 bases between.

This rearrangement joins TRBV5-6 to TRBJ2-7; D is unclear. Trimming left V 0 bases short and J 3 bases short, with 7 bases between. This CDR3 has 13 residues. The germline CDR1 and CDR2 sequences are SGHDT and YYEEEE. DNA of the CDR3: TGTGCCAGCAGCTTGGGTTCCGTCTACGAGCAGTACTTC. It is translated as CASSLGSVYEQYF.

This clonotype was counted a few times. This chain uses TRBV29-1 with TRBJ2-1; D might be TRBD1 (5 bases). The CDR3 has 14 amino acids. Per the germline V gene, CDR1 is SQVTM and CDR2 is ANQGSEA. Between the trimmed V and J ends, which lost 7 bases and 2 bases, there was a span of 15 bases. Written as DNA, the CDR3 is TGCAGCGACGCCCCAGGGTTGCCCTACAATGAGCAGTTCTTC. Translated, it gives CSDAPGLPYNEQFF.

In its sample, this clonotype was seen many times. The rearrangement uses TRBV7-9 and TRBJ1-3; weak D call: TRBD1 (5 bases). V shed 0 bases and J shed 2 bases, with 8 bases lying between them. The CDR3 is 15 residues long. From germline, CDR1 is SEHNR and CDR2 FQNEAQ (reference sequence). The CDR3 spells CASSLAGGTGNTIYF. The CDR3 bases are TGTGCCAGCAGCTTAGCTGGGGGTACTGGAAACACCATATATTTT.

This clonotype was found many times. This chain joins TRBV12-3 or TRBV12-4 and TRBJ1-5, with 7 bases that match TRBD1. The CDR3 runs to 16 residues. Trimming took 4 bases from V and 2 from J; bases not matched to a gene: 8. In DNA form, the CDR3 reads TGTGCCAGCAGTTCCTACAGGGGCGAGGGCAATCAGCCCCAGCATTTT. This sequence encodes CASSSYRGEGNQPQHF.

The rearrangement links TRBV11-2 to TRBJ2-1; weak D call: TRBD1 (5 bases). The CDR3 extends over 13 amino acids. The V end was cut by 6 bases, the J end by 9 bases, with 15 bases between. The germline V gene has CDR1 SGHAT and CDR2 FQNNGV. The CDR3 DNA follows: TGTGCCAGCAGTCGCCTAGGGGTAGCTGAGCAGTTCTTC. Amino acid sequence: CASSRLGVAEQFF.

J is TRBJ2-5 and V is TRBV4-2; D may be TRBD1 or TRBD2 (6 bases each). Germline CDR1 and CDR2: LGHNA and YNFKEQ. CDR3 size: 18 residues. Trimming removed 2 bases at V and 5 bases at J, with 24 bases between. The CDR3 loop reads CASSQRSGQPIRGETQYF. The CDR3 DNA follows: TGTGCCAGCAGCCAAAGGTCGGGACAACCTATTCGGGGGGAGACCCAGTACTTC.

This clonotype was picked up a small number of times. The chain employs TRBV12-3 or TRBV12-4 and TRBJ2-1, with 8 bases fitting TRBD1. The CDR3 runs to 15 residues. J gave up 6 bases and V 7 bases, and 11 bases lay outside the gene matches. The CDR3 DNA follows: TGTGCCAGCACTATACAGGGGGATTCTGGCAATGAGCAGTTCTTC. Amino acid sequence: CASTIQGDSGNEQFF.

The sample holds a few counts of this clonotype. The chain combines TRBV6-2 or TRBV6-3 with TRBJ2-7; D may be TRBD1 (6 bases). The CDR3 is made up of 13 amino acids. Between the trimmed V and J ends, which lost 5 bases and 2 bases, there was a span of 10 bases. Germline V gene lookup returns CDR1 MNHEY and CDR2 SVGEGT. This chain's CDR3 is CASSEQGTYEQYF. The CDR3 DNA reads TGTGCCAGCAGTGAACAGGGAACCTACGAGCAGTACTTC.

The J gene is TRBJ2-5, the V gene TRBV13, with TRBD1 identical over 7 bases. This CDR3 spans 14 amino acids. V was clipped by 3 bases and J by 3 bases; unmatched bases: 4. Germline V CDR1 and CDR2: PRHDT, FYEKMQ (reference sequence). Here the CDR3 DNA reads TGTGCCAGCAGCTTTCAGGGGGTTAAAGAGACCCAGTACTTC. As protein: CASSFQGVKETQYF.

The chain combines TRBV5-4 with TRBJ2-3; 9 bases fit TRBD1. CDR1 SGHNT and CDR2 YYREEE come from the germline V gene (reference sequence). This CDR3 is 15 amino acids long. The junction had 6 bases not matched to a gene; V was cut back by 3 bases and J by 4 bases. This CDR3 is CASSYPGQGPDTQYF. The CDR3, as DNA: TGTGCCAGCAGCTATCCGGGACAGGGCCCAGATACGCAGTATTTT.

This clonotype was detected ten times or more. The chain has TRBV10-3 and TRBJ1-4; D perhaps matches TRBD1 (5 bases). CDR3 length: 13 amino acids. V was trimmed by 10 bases and J by 7 bases, leaving 16 bases between them. Germline lookup yields CDR1 ENHRY and CDR2 SYGVKD. The CDR3 DNA sequence: TGTGCCACCAAGACTGAAGGGGTTGAAAAACTGTTTTTT. Translating it yields CATKTEGVEKLFF.

This sequence joins TRBV2 and TRBJ2-7; TRBD1 might be the D (6 bases). There are 13 residues in the CDR3. V lost 8 bases to trimming and J lost 0 bases, with 11 bases between them. Germline V gene data show CDR1 as SNHLY and CDR2 as FYNNEI. This CDR3 is CASLGQSSYEQYF. In DNA, the CDR3 is TGTGCCAGCCTGGGACAAAGCTCCTACGAGCAGTACTTC.

V usage is TRBV28 and J usage is TRBJ2-3, with D possibly matching TRBD2 (6 bases). The CDR3 is made up of 16 amino acids. Germline V gives CDR1 MDHEN, CDR2 SYDVKM. The V and J ends lost 3 bases and 2 bases respectively, with 15 bases between them. The CDR3 loop reads CASSLSFRDSTDTQYF. The CDR3 region has the DNA TGTGCCAGCAGTTTGTCCTTCCGGGACTCCACAGATACGCAGTATTTT.

This clonotype was seen more than once but under ten times. The chain links TRBV5-1 to TRBJ1-1; D remains unclear. The CDR3 runs to 14 residues. Trimming removed 6 bases at V and 3 bases at J, with 15 bases between. From germline, CDR1 is SGHRS and CDR2 YFSETQ. CDR3 residues: CASTRGPPDTEAFF. For the CDR3, the DNA is TGCGCCAGCACACGGGGTCCTCCGGACACTGAAGCTTTCTTT.

The chain has TRBV5-1 and TRBJ2-7, with 12 bases matching TRBD2. Trimming took 1 base from V and 0 from J; bases not matched to a gene: 2. The CDR3 totals 16 residues. The germline gives CDR1 SGHRS, CDR2 YFSETQ. This CDR3 is CASSLTSGRSSYEQYF. CDR3 coding DNA: TGCGCCAGCAGCTTGACTAGCGGGAGGAGCTCCTACGAGCAGTACTTC.

The chain has TRBV12-3 or TRBV12-4 and TRBJ2-3; the match to TRBD1 covers 8 bases. With V trimmed by 4 bases and J by 4 bases, 4 bases remained unmatched. This CDR3 is built from 14 residues. The CDR3 coding sequence is TGTGCCAGCAGTTCCACAGGGGGAGCAGATACGCAGTATTTT. Residues: CASSSTGGADTQYF.

By share, this clonotype ranks as medium-sized. The chain combines TRBV12-3 or TRBV12-4 with TRBJ2-1, with 11 bases lining up with TRBD2. This CDR3 region has 16 residues. Trimming took 5 bases from V and 6 from J; bases not matched to a gene: 9. CDR3 nucleotides: TGTGCCAGCAGTGGATCACTAGCGGGAGAGGTCAATGAGCAGTTCTTC. Its translation: CASSGSLAGEVNEQFF.